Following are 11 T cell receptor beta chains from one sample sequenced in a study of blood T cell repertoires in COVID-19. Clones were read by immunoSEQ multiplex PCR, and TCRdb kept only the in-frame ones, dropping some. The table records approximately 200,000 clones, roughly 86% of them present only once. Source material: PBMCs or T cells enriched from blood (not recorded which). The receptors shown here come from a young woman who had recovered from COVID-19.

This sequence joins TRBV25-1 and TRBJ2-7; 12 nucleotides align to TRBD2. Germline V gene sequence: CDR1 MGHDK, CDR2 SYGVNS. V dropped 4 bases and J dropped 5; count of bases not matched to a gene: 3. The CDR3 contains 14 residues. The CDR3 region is CASSGTSGTNEQYF. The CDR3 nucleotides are TGTGCCAGCAGTGGGACTAGCGGGACCAACGAGCAGTACTTC.

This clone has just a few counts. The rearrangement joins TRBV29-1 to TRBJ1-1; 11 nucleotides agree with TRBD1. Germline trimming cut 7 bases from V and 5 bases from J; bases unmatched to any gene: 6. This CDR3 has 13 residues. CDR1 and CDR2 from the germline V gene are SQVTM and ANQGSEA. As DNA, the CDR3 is TGCAGCGATGGACAGGGGGCCGGTACTGAAGCTTTCTTT. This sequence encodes CSDGQGAGTEAFF.

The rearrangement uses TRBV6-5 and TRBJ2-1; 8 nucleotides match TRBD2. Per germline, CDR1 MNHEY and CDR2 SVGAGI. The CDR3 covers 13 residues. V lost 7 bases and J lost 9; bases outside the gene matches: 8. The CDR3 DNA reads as TGTGCCAGCAAGATAGGCGGGAGGCCTGAGCAGTTCTTC. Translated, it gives CASKIGGRPEQFF.

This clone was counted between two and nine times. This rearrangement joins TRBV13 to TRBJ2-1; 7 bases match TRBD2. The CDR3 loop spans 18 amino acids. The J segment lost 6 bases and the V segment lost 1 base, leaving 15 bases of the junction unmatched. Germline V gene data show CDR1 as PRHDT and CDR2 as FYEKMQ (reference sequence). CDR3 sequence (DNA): TGTGCCAGCAGCTTAGCTCTGTGGCGGGCTAGCGGCTCCAATGAGCAGTTCTTC. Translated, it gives CASSLALWRASGSNEQFF.

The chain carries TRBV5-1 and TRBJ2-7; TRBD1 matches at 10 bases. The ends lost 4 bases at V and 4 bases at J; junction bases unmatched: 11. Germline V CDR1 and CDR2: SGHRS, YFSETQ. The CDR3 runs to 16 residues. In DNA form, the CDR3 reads TGCGCCAGCAGCCGCGCGATGGACAGGGGGGAATACGAGCAGTACTTC. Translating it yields CASSRAMDRGEYEQYF.

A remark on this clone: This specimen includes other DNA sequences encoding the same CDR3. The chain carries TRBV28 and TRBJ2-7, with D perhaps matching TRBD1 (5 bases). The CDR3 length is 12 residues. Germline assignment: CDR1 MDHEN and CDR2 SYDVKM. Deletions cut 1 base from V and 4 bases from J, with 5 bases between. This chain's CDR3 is CASSLSGYEQYF. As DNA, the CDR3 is TGTGCCAGCAGTTTATCAGGGTACGAGCAGTACTTC.

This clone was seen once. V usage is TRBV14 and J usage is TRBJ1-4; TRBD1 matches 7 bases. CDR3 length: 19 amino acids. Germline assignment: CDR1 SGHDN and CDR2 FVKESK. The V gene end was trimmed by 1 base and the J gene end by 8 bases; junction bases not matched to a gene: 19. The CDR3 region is CASSQVGTRGRKGGEKLFF. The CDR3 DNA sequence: TGTGCCAGCAGCCAAGTTGGAACAAGGGGGCGAAAAGGCGGGGAAAAACTGTTTTTT.

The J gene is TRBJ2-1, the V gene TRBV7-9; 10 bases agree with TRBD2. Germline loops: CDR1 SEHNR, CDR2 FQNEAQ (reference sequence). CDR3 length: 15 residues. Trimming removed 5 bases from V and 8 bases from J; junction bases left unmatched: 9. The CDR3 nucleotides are TGTGCCAGCAGCGGTAGCGGGAGGAGGAATGATGAGCAGTTCTTC. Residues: CASSGSGRRNDEQFF.

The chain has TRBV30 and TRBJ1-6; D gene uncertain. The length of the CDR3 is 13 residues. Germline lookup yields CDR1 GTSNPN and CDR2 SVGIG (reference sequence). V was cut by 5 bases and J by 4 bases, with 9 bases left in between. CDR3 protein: CAWARGYNSPLHF. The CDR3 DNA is TGTGCCTGGGCCAGAGGGTATAATTCACCCCTCCACTTT.

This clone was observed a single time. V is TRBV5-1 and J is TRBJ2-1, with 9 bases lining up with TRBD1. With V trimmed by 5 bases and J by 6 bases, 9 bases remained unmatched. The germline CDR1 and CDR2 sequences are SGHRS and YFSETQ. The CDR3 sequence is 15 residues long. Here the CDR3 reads CASRLGQGQPNEQFF. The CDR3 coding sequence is TGCGCCAGCAGGCTGGGACAGGGACAACCCAATGAGCAGTTCTTC.

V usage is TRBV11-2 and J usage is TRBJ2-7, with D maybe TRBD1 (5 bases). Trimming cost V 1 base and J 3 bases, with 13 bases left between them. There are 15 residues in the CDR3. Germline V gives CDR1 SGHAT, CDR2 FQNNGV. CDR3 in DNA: TGTGCCAGCAGCTTAGGCCTCCAGGGTAACTACGAGCAGTACTTC. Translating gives CASSLGLQGNYEQYF.